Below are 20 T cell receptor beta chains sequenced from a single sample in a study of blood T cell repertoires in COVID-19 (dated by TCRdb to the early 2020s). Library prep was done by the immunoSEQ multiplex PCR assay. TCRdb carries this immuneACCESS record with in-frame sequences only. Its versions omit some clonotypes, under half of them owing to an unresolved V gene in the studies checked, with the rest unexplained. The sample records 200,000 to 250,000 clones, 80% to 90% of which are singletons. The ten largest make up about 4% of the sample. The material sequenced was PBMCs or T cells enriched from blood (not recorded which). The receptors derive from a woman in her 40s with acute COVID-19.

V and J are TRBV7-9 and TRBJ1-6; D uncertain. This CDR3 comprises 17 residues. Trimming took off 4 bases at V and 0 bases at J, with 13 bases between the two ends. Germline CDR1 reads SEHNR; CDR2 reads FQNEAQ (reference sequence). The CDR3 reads CASSSDIPSSYNSPLHF. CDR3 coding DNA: TGTGCCAGCAGCTCCGACATCCCGAGCTCCTATAATTCACCCCTCCACTTT.

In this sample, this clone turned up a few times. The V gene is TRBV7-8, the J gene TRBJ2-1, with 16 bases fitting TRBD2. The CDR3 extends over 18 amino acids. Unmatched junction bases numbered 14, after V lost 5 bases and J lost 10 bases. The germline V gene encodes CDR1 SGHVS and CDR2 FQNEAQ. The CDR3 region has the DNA TGTGCCAGCAGCACCGGGACTAGCGGGGGGGCCGGCAGTCGGGAGCAGTTCTTC. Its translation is CASSTGTSGGAGSREQFF.

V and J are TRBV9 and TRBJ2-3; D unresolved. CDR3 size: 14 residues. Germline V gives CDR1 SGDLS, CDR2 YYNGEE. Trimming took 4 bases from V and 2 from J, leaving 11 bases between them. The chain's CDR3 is CASSTETHTDTQYF. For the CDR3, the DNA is TGTGCCAGCAGCACAGAGACCCACACAGATACGCAGTATTTT.

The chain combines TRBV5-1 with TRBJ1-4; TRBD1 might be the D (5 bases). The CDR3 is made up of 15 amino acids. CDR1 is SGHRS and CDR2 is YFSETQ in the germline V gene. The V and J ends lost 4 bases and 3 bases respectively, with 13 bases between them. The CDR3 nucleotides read TGCGCCAGCAGCGGGCAGGGCTATGCTAATGAAAAACTGTTTTTT. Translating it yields CASSGQGYANEKLFF.

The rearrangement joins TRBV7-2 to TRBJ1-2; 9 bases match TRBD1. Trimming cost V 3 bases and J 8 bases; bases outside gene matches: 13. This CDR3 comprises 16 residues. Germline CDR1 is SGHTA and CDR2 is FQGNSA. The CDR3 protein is CASSLVGQGLGGGYTF. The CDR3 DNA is TGTGCCAGCAGCTTGGTGGGACAGGGATTGGGTGGGGGCTACACCTTC.

CDR3 sequence: CASSIVGPIGGPYEQYF. CDR3 nucleotides: TGTGCCAGTAGTATAGTGGGGCCCATCGGGGGACCCTACGAGCAGTACTTC. The rearrangement uses TRBV19 and TRBJ2-7, with a tentative D call TRBD2 (6 bases). The V gene's germline CDR1 is LNHDA and CDR2 SQIVND (reference sequence). This CDR3 comprises 17 residues. The V and J ends lost 1 base and 2 bases respectively, with 18 bases between them.

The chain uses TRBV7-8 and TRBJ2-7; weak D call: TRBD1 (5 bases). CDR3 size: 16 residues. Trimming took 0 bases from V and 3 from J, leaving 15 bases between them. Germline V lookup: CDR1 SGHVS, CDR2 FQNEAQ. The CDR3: CASSLALWQGYYEQYV. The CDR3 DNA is TGTGCCAGCAGCTTAGCGCTCTGGCAGGGTTACTACGAGCAGTACGTC.

CDR3 loop: CATSAGEGYTF. CDR3 coding DNA: TGTGCCACCAGTGCGGGGGAAGGCTACACCTTC. V is TRBV24-1 and J is TRBJ1-2; TRBD1 is a possible D gene (5 bases). This CDR3 comprises 11 residues. Deletions cut 5 bases from V and 8 bases from J, with 8 bases between. Germline V CDR1 and CDR2: KGHDR, SFDVKD.

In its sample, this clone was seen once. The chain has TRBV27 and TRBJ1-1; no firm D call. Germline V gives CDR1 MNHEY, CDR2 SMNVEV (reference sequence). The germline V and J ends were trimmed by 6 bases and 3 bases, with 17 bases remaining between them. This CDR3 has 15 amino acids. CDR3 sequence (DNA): TGTGCCAGCAGGCCAGAGCCGGACGGGGACACTGAAGCTTTCTTT. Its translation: CASRPEPDGDTEAFF.

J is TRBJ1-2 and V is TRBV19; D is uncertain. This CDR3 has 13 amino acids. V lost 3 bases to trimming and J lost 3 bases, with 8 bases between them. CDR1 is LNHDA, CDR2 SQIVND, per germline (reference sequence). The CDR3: CASSIDGDYGYTF. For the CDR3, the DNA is TGTGCCAGTAGTATTGACGGGGACTATGGCTACACCTTC.

The CDR3 nucleotides read TGCGCCAGCAGCCAAGACGGACAGGAGGATTCACCCCTCCACTTT. It codes for CASSQDGQEDSPLHF. The V gene is TRBV4-1, the J gene TRBJ1-6, with 7 bases lining up with TRBD1. The CDR3 spans 15 residues. Germline V CDR1 and CDR2: MGHRA, YSYEKL. The V segment lost 0 bases and the J segment 8 bases; nucleotides outside the gene matches: 4.

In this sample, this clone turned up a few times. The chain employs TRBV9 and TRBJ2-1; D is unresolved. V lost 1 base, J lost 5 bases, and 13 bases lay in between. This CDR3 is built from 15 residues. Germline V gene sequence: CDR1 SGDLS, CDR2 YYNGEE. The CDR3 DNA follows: TGTGCCAGCAGCGTACAGGCCGCAGCCCACAATGAGCAGTTCTTC. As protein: CASSVQAAAHNEQFF.

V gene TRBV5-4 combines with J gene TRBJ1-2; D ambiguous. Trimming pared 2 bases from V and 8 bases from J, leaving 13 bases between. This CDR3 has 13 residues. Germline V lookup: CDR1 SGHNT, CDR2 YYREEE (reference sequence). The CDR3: CASSFHLLLGYTF. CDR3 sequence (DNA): TGTGCCAGCAGCTTTCATCTTTTACTCGGCTACACCTTC.

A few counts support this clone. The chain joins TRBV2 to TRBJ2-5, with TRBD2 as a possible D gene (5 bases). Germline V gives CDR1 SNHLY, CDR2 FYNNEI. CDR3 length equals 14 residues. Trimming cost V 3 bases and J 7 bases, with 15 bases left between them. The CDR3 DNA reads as TGTGCCAGCAGTGACGGGATGACATTGGGGACCCAGTACTTC. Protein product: CASSDGMTLGTQYF.

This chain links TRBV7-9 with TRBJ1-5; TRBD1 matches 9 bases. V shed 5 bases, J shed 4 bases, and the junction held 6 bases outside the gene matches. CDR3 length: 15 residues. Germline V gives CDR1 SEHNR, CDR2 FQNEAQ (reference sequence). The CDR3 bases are TGTGCCAGCAGCCCGTGGACAGGGGTAAATCAGCCCCAGCATTTT. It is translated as CASSPWTGVNQPQHF.

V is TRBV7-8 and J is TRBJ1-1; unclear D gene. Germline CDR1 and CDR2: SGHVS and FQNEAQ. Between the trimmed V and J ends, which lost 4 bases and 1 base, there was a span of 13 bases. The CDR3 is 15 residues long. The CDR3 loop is CASSSTGGSNTEAFF. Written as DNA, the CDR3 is TGTGCCAGCAGCTCCACTGGCGGGTCGAACACTGAAGCTTTCTTT. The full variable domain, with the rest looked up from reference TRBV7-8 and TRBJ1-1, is GAGVSQSPRYKVAKRGQDVALRCDPISGHVSLFWYQQALGQGPEFLTYFQNEAQLDKSGLPSDRFFAERPEGSVSTLKIQRTQQEDSAVYLCASSSTGGSNTEAFFGQGTRLTVV.

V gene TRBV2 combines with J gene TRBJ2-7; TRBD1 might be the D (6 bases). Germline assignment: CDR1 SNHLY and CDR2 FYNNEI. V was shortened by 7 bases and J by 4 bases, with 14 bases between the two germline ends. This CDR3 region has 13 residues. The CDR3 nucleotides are TGTGCCAGCATTCAGGGGTTCGGGTACGAGCAGTACGTC. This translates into CASIQGFGYEQYV.

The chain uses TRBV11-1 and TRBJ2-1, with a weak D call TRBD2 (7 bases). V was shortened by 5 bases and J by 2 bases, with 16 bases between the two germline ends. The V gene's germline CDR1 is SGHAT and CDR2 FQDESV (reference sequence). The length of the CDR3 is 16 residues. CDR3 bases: TGTGCCAGCAGCGGAAGGGCGGGGGCCACCTACAATGAGCAGTTCTTC. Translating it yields CASSGRAGATYNEQFF.

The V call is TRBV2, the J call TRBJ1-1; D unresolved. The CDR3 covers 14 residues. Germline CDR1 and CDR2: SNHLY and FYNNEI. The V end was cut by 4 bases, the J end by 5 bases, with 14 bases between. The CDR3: CASSGGIRGTEAFF. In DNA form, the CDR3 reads TGTGCCAGCAGTGGCGGGATCAGAGGTACTGAAGCTTTCTTT.

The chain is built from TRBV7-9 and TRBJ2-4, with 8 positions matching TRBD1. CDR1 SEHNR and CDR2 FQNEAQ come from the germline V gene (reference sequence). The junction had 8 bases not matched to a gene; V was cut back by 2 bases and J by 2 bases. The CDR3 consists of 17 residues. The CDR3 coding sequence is TGTGCCAGCAGCTTACGGACAGGGATCGAGTCCAAAAACATTCAGTACTTC. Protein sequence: CASSLRTGIESKNIQYF. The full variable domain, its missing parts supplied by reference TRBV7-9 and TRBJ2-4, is DTGVSQNPRHKITKRGQNVTFRCDPISEHNRLYWYRQTLGQGPEFLTYFQNEAQLEKSRLLSDRFSAERPKGSFSTLEIQRTEQGDSAMYLCASSLRTGIESKNIQYFGAGTRLSVL.